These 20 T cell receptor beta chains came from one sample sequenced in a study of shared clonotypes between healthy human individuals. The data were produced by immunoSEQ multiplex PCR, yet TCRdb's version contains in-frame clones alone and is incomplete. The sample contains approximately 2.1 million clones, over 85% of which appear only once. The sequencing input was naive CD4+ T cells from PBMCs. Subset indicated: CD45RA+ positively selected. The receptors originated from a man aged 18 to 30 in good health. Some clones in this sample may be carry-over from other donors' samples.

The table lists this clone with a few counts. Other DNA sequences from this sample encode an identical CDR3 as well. The CDR3 DNA follows: TGCAGTGCCCCTAGCGGCACTGAAGCTTTCTTT. Translation gives CSAPSGTEAFF. This chain connects TRBV20-1 to TRBJ1-1, with unresolved D. V was shortened by 6 bases and J by 4 bases, with 9 bases between the two germline ends. Germline assignment: CDR1 DFQATT and CDR2 SNEGSKA (reference sequence). The CDR3 is made up of 11 amino acids.

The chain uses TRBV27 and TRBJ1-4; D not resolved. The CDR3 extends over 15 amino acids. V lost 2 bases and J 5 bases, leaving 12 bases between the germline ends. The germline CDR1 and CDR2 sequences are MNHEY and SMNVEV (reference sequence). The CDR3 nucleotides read TGTGCCAGCAGTTTAAGGTCCACGGCAAATGAAAAACTGTTTTTT. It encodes CASSLRSTANEKLFF.

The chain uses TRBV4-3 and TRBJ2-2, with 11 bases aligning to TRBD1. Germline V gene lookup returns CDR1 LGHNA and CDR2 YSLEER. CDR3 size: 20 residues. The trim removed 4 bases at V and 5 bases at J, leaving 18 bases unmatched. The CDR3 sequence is CASSLADRGQGTVPTGELFF. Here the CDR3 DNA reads TGCGCCAGCAGCCTGGCGGACAGGGGGCAAGGAACGGTACCGACCGGGGAGCTGTTTTTT.

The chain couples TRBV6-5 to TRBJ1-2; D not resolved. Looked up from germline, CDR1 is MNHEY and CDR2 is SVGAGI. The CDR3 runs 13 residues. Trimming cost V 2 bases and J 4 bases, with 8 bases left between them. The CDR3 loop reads CASSYGFLYGYTF. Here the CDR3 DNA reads TGTGCCAGCAGTTACGGCTTTCTCTATGGCTACACCTTC.

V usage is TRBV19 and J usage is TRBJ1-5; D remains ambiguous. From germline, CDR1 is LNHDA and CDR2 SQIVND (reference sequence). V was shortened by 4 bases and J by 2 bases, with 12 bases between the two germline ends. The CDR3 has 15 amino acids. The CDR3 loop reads CASSTPEGGNQPQHF. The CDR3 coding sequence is TGTGCCAGTAGTACGCCGGAGGGCGGCAATCAGCCCCAGCATTTT.

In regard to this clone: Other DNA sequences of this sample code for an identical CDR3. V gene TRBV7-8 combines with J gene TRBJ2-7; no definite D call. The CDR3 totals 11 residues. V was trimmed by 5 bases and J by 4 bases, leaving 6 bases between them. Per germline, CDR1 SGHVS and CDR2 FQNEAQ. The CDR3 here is CASSPAYEQYF. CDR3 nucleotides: TGTGCCAGCAGCCCCGCTTACGAGCAGTACTTC. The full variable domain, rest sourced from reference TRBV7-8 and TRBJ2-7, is GAGVSQSPRYKVAKRGQDVALRCDPISGHVSLFWYQQALGQGPEFLTYFQNEAQLDKSGLPSDRFFAERPEGSVSTLKIQRTQQEDSAVYLCASSPAYEQYFGPGTRLTVT.

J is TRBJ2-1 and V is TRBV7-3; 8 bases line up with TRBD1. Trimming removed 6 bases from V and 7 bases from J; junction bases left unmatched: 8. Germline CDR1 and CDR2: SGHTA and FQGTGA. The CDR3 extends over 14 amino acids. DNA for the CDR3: TGTGCCAGCAGTCCGGACAGGGTGGGTAATGAGCAGTTCTTC. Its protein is CASSPDRVGNEQFF.

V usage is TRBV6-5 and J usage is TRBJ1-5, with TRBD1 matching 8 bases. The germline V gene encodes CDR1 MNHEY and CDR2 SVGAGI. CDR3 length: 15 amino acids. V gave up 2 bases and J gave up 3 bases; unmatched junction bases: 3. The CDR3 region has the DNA TGTGCCAGCAGTTACGGGACAGGACACAATCAGCCCCAGCATTTT. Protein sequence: CASSYGTGHNQPQHF.

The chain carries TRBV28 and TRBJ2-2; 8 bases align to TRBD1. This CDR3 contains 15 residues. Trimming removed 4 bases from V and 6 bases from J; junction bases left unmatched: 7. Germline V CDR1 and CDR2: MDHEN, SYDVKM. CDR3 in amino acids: CASSWTGSAAGELFF. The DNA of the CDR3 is TGTGCCAGCAGTTGGACAGGGTCCGCGGCCGGGGAGCTGTTTTTT.

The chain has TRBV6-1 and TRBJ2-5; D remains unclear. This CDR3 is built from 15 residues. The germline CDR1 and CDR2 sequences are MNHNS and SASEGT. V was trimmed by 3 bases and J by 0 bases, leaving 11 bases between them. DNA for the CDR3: TGTGCCAGCAGTGACGGACGGCTGTACCAAGAGACCCAGTACTTC. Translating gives CASSDGRLYQETQYF.

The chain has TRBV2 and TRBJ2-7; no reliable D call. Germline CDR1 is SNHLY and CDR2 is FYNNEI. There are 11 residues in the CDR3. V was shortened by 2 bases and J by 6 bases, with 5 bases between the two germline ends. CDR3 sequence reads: CASSERAEQYF. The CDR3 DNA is TGTGCCAGCAGTGAAAGGGCCGAGCAGTACTTC.

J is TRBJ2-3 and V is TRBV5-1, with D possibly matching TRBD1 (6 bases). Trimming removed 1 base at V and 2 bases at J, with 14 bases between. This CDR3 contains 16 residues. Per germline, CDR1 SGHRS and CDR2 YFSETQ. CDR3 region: CASSLLVGAVTDTQYF. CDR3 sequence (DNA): TGCGCCAGCAGCTTGTTGGTGGGGGCAGTCACAGATACGCAGTATTTT.

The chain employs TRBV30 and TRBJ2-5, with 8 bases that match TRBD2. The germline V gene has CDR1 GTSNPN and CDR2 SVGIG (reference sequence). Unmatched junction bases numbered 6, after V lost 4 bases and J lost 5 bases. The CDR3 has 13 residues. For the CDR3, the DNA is TGTGCCTGGACCGGGACTAGAACGGAGACCCAGTACTTC. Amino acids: CAWTGTRTETQYF.

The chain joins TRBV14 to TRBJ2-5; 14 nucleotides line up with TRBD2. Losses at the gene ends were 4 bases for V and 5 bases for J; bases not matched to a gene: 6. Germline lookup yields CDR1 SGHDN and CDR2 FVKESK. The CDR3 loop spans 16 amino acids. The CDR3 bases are TGTGCCAGCAGCCTGGGACTAGCGGGAGTCTGGGAGACCCAGTACTTC. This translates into CASSLGLAGVWETQYF. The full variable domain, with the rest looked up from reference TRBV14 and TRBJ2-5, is EAGVTQFPSHSVIEKGQTVTLRCDPISGHDNLYWYRRVMGKEIKFLLHFVKESKQDESGMPNNRFLAERTGGTYSTLKVQPAELEDSGVYFCASSLGLAGVWETQYFGPGTRLLVL.

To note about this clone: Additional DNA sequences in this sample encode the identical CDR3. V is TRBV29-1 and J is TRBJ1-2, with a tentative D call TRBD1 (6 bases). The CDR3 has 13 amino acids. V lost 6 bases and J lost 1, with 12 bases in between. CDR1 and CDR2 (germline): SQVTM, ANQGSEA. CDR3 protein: CSVGQRLNYGYTF. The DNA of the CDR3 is TGCAGCGTAGGACAGCGGCTTAACTATGGCTACACCTTC.

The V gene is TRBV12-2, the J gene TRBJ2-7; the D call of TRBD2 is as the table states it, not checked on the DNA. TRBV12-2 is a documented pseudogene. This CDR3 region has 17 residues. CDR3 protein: CASRYYPTSGRAYEQYF. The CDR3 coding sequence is TGTGCAAGTCGCTATTACCCGACTAGCGGGAGAGCCTACGAGCAGTACTTC.

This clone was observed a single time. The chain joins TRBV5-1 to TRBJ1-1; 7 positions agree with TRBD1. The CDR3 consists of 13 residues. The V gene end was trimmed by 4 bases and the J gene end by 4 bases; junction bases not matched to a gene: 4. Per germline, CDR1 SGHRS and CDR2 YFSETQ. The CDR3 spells CASSQQGSTEAFF. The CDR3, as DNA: TGCGCCAGCAGCCAACAGGGGTCCACTGAAGCTTTCTTT.

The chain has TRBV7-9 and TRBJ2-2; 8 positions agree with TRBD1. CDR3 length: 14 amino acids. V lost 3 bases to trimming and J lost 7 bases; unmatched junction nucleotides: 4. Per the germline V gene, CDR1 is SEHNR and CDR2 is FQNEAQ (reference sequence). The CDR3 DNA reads TGTGCCAGCAGCTTGACAGGGGTTGGCGGGGAGCTGTTTTTT. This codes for CASSLTGVGGELFF. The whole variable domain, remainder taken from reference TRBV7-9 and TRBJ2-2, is DTGVSQNPRHKITKRGQNVTFRCDPISEHNRLYWYRQTLGQGPEFLTYFQNEAQLEKSRLLSDRFSAERPKGSFSTLEIQRTEQGDSAMYLCASSLTGVGGELFFGEGSRLTVL.

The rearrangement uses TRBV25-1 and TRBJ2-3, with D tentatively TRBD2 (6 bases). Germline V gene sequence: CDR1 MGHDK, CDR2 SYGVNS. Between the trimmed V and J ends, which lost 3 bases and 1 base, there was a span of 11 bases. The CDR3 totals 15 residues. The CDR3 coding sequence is TGTGCCAGCAGTGATAGGCGGGACCGCACAGATACGCAGTATTTT. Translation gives CASSDRRDRTDTQYF.

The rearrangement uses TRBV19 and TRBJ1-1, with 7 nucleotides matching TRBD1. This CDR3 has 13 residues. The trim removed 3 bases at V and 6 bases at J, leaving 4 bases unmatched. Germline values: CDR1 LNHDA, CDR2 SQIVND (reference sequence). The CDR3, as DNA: TGTGCCAGTAGTATGGGCAGGGGGTCTGAAGCTTTCTTT. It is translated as CASSMGRGSEAFF.